This TCR beta chain derives from a study of identical twins. General observations from the study: Researchers reported weaker excess twin sharing in beta out-of-frame sequences. Insertions ran lower in abundant cord blood beta clonotypes, though not in memory repertoires.

This clonotype was observed at least ten times. Its cognate antigen is unknown. TCRdb re-derived calls from the 5' RACE reads in MiXCR, one entry per CDR3 protein. The data contain 230,000 or so distinct CDR3 sequences, around 8.3% of them singletons. The CDR3 contains 14 residues. The germline gives CDR1 MDHEN, CDR2 SYDVKM. V lost 7 bases to trimming and J lost 4 bases; unmatched junction nucleotides: 6. These data are also associated with another study on yellow fever vaccine responses in identical twins.

The source is a woman between 18 and 29 years old in good health. Sequencing was performed on CD8+ T cells sorted from blood. The rearrangement joins TRBV28 to TRBJ1-5; 8 positions agree with TRBD1. In nucleotides, the CDR3 is TGTGCCAGCAACGGGGACAGGAGAAATCAGCCCCAGCATTTT. Translating gives CASNGDRRNQPQHF.